Reported below is one T cell receptor beta chain. Its specificity is unknown. Trimming pared 1 base from V and 7 bases from J, leaving 16 bases between. Germline CDR1 is SGHTA and CDR2 is FQGNSA. CDR3 length: 15 residues. This record belongs to a study of Ad26.COV2.S vaccination and SARS-CoV-2 variants. About the study: The authors gave Ad26.COV2.S intramuscularly, either once or twice 56 days apart.

Stated treatment: over 15 received Ad26.COV2.S at low or high dose, single or two shots; 5 received placebo; per-sample allocation not given. Sample collection was performed on day 63 after the first vaccine or placebo injection. Adults aged 18-55 years in Boston included the donor. The repertoire was sequenced with immunoSEQ multiplex PCR; TCRdb's copy has only in-frame clones and lacks some. The sample lists about 350,000 clones; around 89% were seen once. Study conclusions and caveats: Recipients of vaccine and of placebo showed similar breadth of their non-spike TCR repertoires. Spike-specific TCR breadth ran higher among vaccine recipients than placebo recipients.

This clonotype was obtained from a person aged 18-60 years who received the Ad26.COV2.S COVID-19 vaccine or a placebo. This sequence joins TRBV7-2 and TRBJ1-2; D not certain. The specimen was peripheral blood, collected in a trial of Ad26.COV2.S vaccine versus placebo. The CDR3 nucleotides read TGTGCCAGCAGCTTAGGTCACGGAGGAGGACTTGGCTACACCTTC. Protein sequence: CASSLGHGGGLGYTF.